Listed here is a single T cell receptor beta chain. In the original processing: Amplification of reference gene primers was used by the study to estimate nucleated cell counts. Some clones are missing from TCRdb's copy, which holds only in-frame ones; the method was immunoSEQ multiplex PCR. That table gives V, J and clone size, and the DNA gave D and trimming. The sample lists 200,000 to 250,000 clones; around 80% were seen once. The data were taken from a study of blood T cell repertoires in COVID-19. The J segment lost 9 bases and the V segment lost 0 bases, leaving 3 bases of the junction unmatched. Germline values: CDR1 SGDLS, CDR2 YYNGEE. The CDR3 extends over 15 amino acids.

The sequence derives from a man aged 25-40 years with active or convalescent COVID-19. The specimen sequenced was peripheral blood. This sequence joins TRBV9 and TRBJ1-6; 10 bases line up with TRBD1. CDR3 nucleotides: TGTGCCAGCAGCGTAGAGGGGACAGGGGTTTCACCCCTCCACTTT. Protein: CASSVEGTGVSPLHF.